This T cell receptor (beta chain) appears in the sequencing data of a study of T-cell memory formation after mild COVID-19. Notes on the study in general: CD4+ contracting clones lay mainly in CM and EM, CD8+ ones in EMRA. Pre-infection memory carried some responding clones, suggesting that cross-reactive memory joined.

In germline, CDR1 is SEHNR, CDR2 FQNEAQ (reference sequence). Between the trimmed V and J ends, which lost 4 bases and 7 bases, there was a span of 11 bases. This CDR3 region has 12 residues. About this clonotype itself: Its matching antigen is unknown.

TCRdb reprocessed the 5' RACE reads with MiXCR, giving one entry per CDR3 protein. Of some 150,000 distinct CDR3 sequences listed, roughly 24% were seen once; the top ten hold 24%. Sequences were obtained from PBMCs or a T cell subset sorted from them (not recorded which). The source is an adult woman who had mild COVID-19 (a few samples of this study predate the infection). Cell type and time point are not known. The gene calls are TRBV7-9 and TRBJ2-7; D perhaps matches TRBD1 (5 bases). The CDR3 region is CASSSRVNEQYF. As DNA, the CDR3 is TGTGCCAGCAGCTCCAGGGTGAATGAGCAGTACTTC.